This T cell receptor (beta chain) was sequenced in a study of cytomegalovirus exposure and HLA in healthy donors. On the study more broadly: Prior work identified 120 million or so unique TCR beta sequences in around 170 million T cells. Study observations and caveats: Sequencing likely produced, as an artifact, a cluster of highly shared sequence variants.

A word on this clone: Its antigen is not identified.

CDR3 length: 13 amino acids. Germline V gene data show CDR1 as LNHNV and CDR2 as YYDKDF (reference sequence). Between the trimmed V and J ends, which lost 0 bases and 8 bases, there was a span of 7 bases. This PCR relied on a set of 60 Vbeta primers and 13 Jbeta primers. Clones were read by immunoSEQ multiplex PCR, and TCRdb kept only the in-frame ones, dropping some. Recorded for this sample: 110,000 to 150,000 clones. The sequence was obtained from a man aged 40-55 years in good health and CMV-seronegative. Sequencing input: PBMCs. The chain joins TRBV15 to TRBJ1-4; a possible D gene is TRBD1 (5 bases). The CDR3 spells CATSREGGEKLFF. The DNA of the CDR3 is TGTGCCACCAGCAGAGAGGGGGGGGAAAAACTGTTTTTT.